Sequencing of this T cell receptor beta chain was carried out in a study of blood T cell repertoires in COVID-19. Turning to the study itself: Sources were T cells, B-cell-depleted T cells, or PBMCs; the material itself was cDNA or gDNA.

The count of this clone is one. TCRdb's copy holds only in-frame clones and misses some; the assay was immunoSEQ multiplex PCR. Of some 200,000 clones listed, approximately 90% were seen once; the top ten hold 2.5% to 3%. The origin of this receptor is a woman aged 25 to 39 who had recovered from COVID-19. The specimen sequenced was PBMCs or T cells enriched from blood (not recorded which).

CDR3 protein: CASSRGAATEAFF. In nucleotides, the CDR3 is TGTGCCAGCAGTCGGGGGGCGGCCACTGAAGCTTTCTTT. The chain couples TRBV27 to TRBJ1-1, with D possibly TRBD1 on 6 matching bases. V lost 5 bases, J lost 4 bases, and 11 bases lay in between. CDR3 length: 13 amino acids. Germline V CDR1 and CDR2: MNHEY, SMNVEV (reference sequence).